This T cell receptor (beta chain) was sequenced in a study of blood T cells in healthy people across ages. Broader study findings: The recorded TCR beta diversity per million T cells decreased in a roughly linear manner with age. Fewer expanded clones and more diversity marked long-lived versus aged donors.

The sample holds a few counts of this clonotype. The antigen remains undetermined. Using a J-beta primer mix together with a sample-barcoded 5' primer, a second PCR was run for about 7 to 12 cycles. A 12-random-nucleotide template-switch adaptor tagged each cDNA molecule. MiXCR was run by TCRdb on the 5' RACE reads, yielding one entry per CDR3 protein. The table has 790,000 or so distinct CDR3 sequences, just over 55% seen once. Every sample had a minimum of 6.5 million PBMCs isolated. Specimen: blood. The receptor was isolated from a man aged 35 to 55 in good health.

The CDR3, as DNA: TGCAGCGTTGAGGAGGGGTTCCACGAGCAGTACTTC. Translating gives CSVEEGFHEQYF. This rearrangement joins TRBV29-1 to TRBJ2-7; tentatively, D is TRBD2 (6 bases). The germline V gene encodes CDR1 SQVTM and CDR2 ANQGSEA. Trimming shortened V by 3 bases and J by 5 bases, and 11 bases separated the two germline ends. The CDR3 covers 12 residues.